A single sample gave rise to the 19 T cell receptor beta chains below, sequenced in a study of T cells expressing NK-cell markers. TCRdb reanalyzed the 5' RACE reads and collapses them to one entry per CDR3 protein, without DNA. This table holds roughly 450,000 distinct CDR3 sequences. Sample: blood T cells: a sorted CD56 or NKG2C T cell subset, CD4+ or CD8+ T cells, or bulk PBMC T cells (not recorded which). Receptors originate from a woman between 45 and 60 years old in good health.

This CDR3 is CASSLEGSVGETQYF. V gene TRBV7-6 combines with J gene TRBJ2-5; TCRdb returns TRBD2, unconfirmable since there is no DNA. The CDR3 is made up of 15 amino acids. Germline loops: CDR1 SGHVS, CDR2 FNYEAQ.

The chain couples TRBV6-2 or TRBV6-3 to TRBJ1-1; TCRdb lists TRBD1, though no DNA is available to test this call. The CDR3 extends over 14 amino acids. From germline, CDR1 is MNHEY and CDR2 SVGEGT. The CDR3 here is CASSLPGFSLEAFF.

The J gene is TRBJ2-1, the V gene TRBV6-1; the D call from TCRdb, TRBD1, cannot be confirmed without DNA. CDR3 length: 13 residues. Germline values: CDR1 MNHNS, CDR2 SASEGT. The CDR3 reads CASVPEGGNEQFF.

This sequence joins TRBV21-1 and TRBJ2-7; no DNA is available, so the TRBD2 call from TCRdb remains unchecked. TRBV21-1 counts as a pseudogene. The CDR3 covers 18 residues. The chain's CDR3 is CASSKRLLTSGSFYEQYF.

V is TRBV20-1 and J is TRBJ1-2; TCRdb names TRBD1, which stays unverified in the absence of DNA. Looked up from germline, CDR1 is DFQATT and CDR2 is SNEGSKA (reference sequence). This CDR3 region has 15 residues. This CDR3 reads CSAEGFDRRNYGYTF.

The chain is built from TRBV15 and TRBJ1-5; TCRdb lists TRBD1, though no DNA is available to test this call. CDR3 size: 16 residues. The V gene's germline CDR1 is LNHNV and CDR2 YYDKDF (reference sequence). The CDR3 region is CATSRETGFSSQPQHF.

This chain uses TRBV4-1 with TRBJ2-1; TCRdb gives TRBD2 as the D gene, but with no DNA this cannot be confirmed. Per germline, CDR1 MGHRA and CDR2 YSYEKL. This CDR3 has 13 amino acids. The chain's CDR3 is CASSQVRVAEQFF.

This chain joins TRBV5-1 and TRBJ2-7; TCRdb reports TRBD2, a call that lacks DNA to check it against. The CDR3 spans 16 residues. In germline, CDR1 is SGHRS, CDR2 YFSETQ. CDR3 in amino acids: CASSIYSSGSGYEQYF.

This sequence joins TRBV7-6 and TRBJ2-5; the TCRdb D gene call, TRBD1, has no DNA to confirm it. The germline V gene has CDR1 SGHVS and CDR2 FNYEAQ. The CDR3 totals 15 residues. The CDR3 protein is CASRSGTHDGETQYF.

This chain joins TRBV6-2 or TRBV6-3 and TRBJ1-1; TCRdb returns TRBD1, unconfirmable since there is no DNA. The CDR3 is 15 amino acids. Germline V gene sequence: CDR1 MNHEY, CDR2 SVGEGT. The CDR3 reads CASRTNRGRLTEAFF.

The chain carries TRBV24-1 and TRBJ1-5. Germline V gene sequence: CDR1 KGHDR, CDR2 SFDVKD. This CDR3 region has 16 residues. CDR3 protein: CATSDSLGSGNQPQHF.

This chain's CDR3 is CSATPGGGNTEAFF. The rearrangement uses TRBV20-1 and TRBJ1-1; TCRdb's D gene call, TRBD1, goes unchecked for lack of DNA. In germline, CDR1 is DFQATT, CDR2 SNEGSKA (reference sequence). The CDR3 consists of 14 residues.

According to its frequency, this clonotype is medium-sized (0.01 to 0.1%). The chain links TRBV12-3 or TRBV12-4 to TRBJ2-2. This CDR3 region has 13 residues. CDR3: CASRLADTGELFF.

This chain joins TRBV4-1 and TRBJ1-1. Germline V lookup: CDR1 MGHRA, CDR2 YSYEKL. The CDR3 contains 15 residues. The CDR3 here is CATCTERSGNTEAFF.

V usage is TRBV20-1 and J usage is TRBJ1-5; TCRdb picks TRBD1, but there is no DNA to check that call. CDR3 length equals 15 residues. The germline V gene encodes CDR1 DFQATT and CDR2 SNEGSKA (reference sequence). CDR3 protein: CSALGGETFNQPQHF.

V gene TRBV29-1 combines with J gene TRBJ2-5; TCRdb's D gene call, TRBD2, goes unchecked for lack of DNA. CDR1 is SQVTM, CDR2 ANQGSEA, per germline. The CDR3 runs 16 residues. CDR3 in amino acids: CSVRPRPREPAETQYF.

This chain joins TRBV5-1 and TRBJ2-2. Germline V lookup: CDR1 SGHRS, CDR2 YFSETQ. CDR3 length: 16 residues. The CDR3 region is CASSPVGPDNTGELFF.

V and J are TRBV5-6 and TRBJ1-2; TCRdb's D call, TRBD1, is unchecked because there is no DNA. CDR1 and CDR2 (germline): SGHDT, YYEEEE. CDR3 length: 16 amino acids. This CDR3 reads CASSLGRTVLGYGYTF. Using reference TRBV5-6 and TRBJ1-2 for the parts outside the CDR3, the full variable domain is DAGVTQSPTHLIKTRGQQVTLRCSPKSGHDTVSWYQQALGQGPQFIFQYYEEEERQRGNFPDRFSGHQFPNYSSELNVNALLLGDSALYLCASSLGRTVLGYGYTFGSGTRLTVV.

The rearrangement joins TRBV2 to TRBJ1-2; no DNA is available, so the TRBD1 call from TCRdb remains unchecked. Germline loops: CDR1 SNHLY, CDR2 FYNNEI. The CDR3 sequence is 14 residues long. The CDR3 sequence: CASSDPQGGYGYTF.